These 23 T cell receptor beta chains share one sample of origin, sequenced in a study of neoadjuvant nivolumab and ipilimumab in lung cancer. TCRdb's table, derived via immunoSEQ multiplex PCR, lists solely in-frame clones and lacks some. The profile shows 30,000 or so clones, 90% of them singletons. Source: peripheral blood, taken after neoadjuvant nivolumab, alone or with ipilimumab, at or shortly before surgery. Every receptor here comes from an adult with non-small cell lung cancer.

The chain recombines TRBV4-3 with TRBJ2-3, with a tentative D call TRBD2 (6 bases). This CDR3 comprises 18 residues. V gave up 0 bases and J gave up 4 bases, with 20 bases separating them. CDR1 and CDR2 (germline): LGHNA, YSLEER. CDR3 bases: TGCGCCAGCAGCCAAGATCTCGGGGACTCGAACATTGCAGATACGCAGTATTTT. As protein: CASSQDLGDSNIADTQYF.

V usage is TRBV19 and J usage is TRBJ1-1; 7 bases match TRBD1. V shed 5 bases, J shed 4 bases, and the junction held 7 bases outside the gene matches. The CDR3 contains 14 residues. The V gene's germline CDR1 is LNHDA and CDR2 SQIVND (reference sequence). The CDR3 coding sequence is TGTGCCAGTAGTGTGACAGGGCAGAGCACTGAAGCTTTCTTT. Translating gives CASSVTGQSTEAFF.

The genes are TRBV7-8 and TRBJ2-5; 7 bases are a match to TRBD1. Germline CDR1 reads SGHVS; CDR2 reads FQNEAQ. Losses at the gene ends were 2 bases for V and 5 bases for J; bases not matched to a gene: 11. The CDR3 runs to 16 residues. The CDR3 loop reads CASSLWKKGAGETQYF. The DNA of the CDR3 is TGTGCCAGCAGCTTATGGAAAAAGGGGGCTGGGGAGACCCAGTACTTC.

V usage is TRBV10-1 and J usage is TRBJ2-1, with 8 bases lining up with TRBD1. The germline gives CDR1 WNHNN, CDR2 SYGVQD (reference sequence). The CDR3 length is 15 residues. J gave up 13 bases and V 4 bases, and 15 bases lay outside the gene matches. The CDR3 region is CASSAGQGGWAPQFF. The CDR3 DNA sequence: TGCGCCAGCAGTGCCGGACAGGGTGGGTGGGCCCCCCAGTTCTTC.

V gene TRBV2 combines with J gene TRBJ1-2, with D perhaps matching TRBD1 (6 bases). The germline V gene has CDR1 SNHLY and CDR2 FYNNEI. The V end was cut by 4 bases, the J end by 8 bases, with 11 bases between. This CDR3 comprises 12 residues. As DNA, the CDR3 is TGTGCCAGCAGTGCCGGGACAAGCGGCTACACCTTC. Translating gives CASSAGTSGYTF.

CDR3 nucleotides: TGCAGCGTTGAAGACACACAGAAGACCTATGGCTACACCTTC. Encoded protein: CSVEDTQKTYGYTF. The chain combines TRBV29-1 with TRBJ1-2; D gene uncertain. Trimming took off 0 bases at V and 4 bases at J, with 12 bases between the two ends. This CDR3 region has 14 residues. Per the germline V gene, CDR1 is SQVTM and CDR2 is ANQGSEA.

This chain connects TRBV5-1 to TRBJ1-2; the D gene is possibly TRBD1 (5 bases). The length of the CDR3 is 13 residues. V was trimmed by 0 bases and J by 8 bases, leaving 11 bases between them. Per the germline V gene, CDR1 is SGHRS and CDR2 is YFSETQ. The CDR3 loop is CASSLAIRDGYTF. The CDR3 coding sequence is TGCGCCAGCAGCTTGGCCATTCGGGACGGCTACACCTTC.

The V and J genes are TRBV19 and TRBJ1-5; D ambiguous. V gave up 9 bases and J gave up 3 bases, with 6 bases separating them. Germline V gene sequence: CDR1 LNHDA, CDR2 SQIVND (reference sequence). The CDR3 spans 11 residues. The CDR3: CASGPNQPQHF. CDR3 nucleotide sequence: TGTGCCAGCGGGCCCAATCAGCCCCAGCATTTT.

This CDR3 reads CASSQMGAGSQPQHF. The CDR3 DNA reads TGTGCCAGCAGCCAGATGGGGGCAGGGAGTCAGCCCCAGCATTTT. V gene TRBV7-2 combines with J gene TRBJ1-5, with D maybe TRBD1 (6 bases). The CDR3 has 15 amino acids. V lost 5 bases, J lost 6 bases, and 17 bases lay in between. CDR1 and CDR2 from the germline V gene are SGHTA and FQGNSA.

The chain links TRBV18 to TRBJ2-1; 7 bases match TRBD1. With V trimmed by 3 bases and J by 0 bases, 5 bases remained unmatched. The CDR3 extends over 16 amino acids. Germline V gene sequence: CDR1 KGHSH, CDR2 LQKENI. The CDR3, as DNA: TGTGCCAGCTCACCCCAGGCAGGGGGCTCCTACAATGAGCAGTTCTTC. As protein: CASSPQAGGSYNEQFF.

CDR3 bases: TGCAGCGTTGAAGCAGGGGGCTACGAGCAGTACTTC. This codes for CSVEAGGYEQYF. The chain carries TRBV29-1 and TRBJ2-7, with 7 bases fitting TRBD1. CDR3 length: 12 residues. V was clipped by 1 base and J by 3 bases; unmatched bases: 0. CDR1 is SQVTM and CDR2 is ANQGSEA in the germline V gene.

DNA of the CDR3: TGCGCCAGCAGCCAAGCTGGCGGGGACAGGGCAGCTTTCTTT. Amino acid sequence: CASSQAGGDRAAFF. The chain couples TRBV4-1 to TRBJ1-1; 9 bases fit TRBD1. With V trimmed by 1 base and J by 10 bases, 7 bases remained unmatched. This CDR3 has 14 amino acids. From germline, CDR1 is MGHRA and CDR2 YSYEKL.

V is TRBV5-1 and J is TRBJ2-2; the D is unclear. The germline V gene encodes CDR1 SGHRS and CDR2 YFSETQ. The CDR3 contains 15 residues. The V end was cut by 1 base, the J end by 0 bases, with 7 bases between. The CDR3 sequence: CASSLYSANTGELFF. CDR3 DNA sequence: TGCGCCAGCAGCTTGTACAGCGCGAACACCGGGGAGCTGTTTTTT.

V gene TRBV5-5 combines with J gene TRBJ2-7, with 12 bases identical to TRBD1. Germline-derived CDR1 and CDR2 are SGHKS and YYEKEE (reference sequence). This CDR3 is built from 15 residues. V shed 5 bases and J 0 bases; nucleotides not matched to a gene: 3. The chain's CDR3 is CASRWGQGASYEQYF. The CDR3 DNA reads TGTGCCAGCAGGTGGGGACAGGGGGCCTCCTACGAGCAGTACTTC.

The rearrangement uses TRBV2 and TRBJ2-1; 8 nucleotides match TRBD1. Trimming at V came to 4 bases and at J to 2 bases, leaving 13 bases not matched to a gene. The CDR3 runs to 18 residues. Germline V gene sequence: CDR1 SNHLY, CDR2 FYNNEI. The CDR3 DNA is TGTGCCAGCAGTGCAACGAACCCGGCAGGGGGCGCCTACAATGAGCAGTTCTTC. This encodes CASSATNPAGGAYNEQFF.

This chain connects TRBV5-1 to TRBJ2-1; the match to TRBD2 covers 8 bases. V lost 5 bases and J lost 0; bases outside the gene matches: 4. CDR1 and CDR2 from the germline V gene are SGHRS and YFSETQ. The CDR3 totals 15 residues. This chain's CDR3 is CASSLAGTSYNEQFF. In DNA form, the CDR3 reads TGCGCCAGCAGTTTAGCGGGGACCTCCTACAATGAGCAGTTCTTC.

The chain employs TRBV7-3 and TRBJ1-2, with 8 positions matching TRBD1. The CDR3 runs 11 residues. V shed 10 bases, J shed 7 bases, and the junction held 5 bases outside the gene matches. In germline, CDR1 is SGHTA, CDR2 FQGTGA. This CDR3 is CAIQGGSGYTF. CDR3 in DNA: TGTGCCATACAGGGGGGATCTGGCTACACCTTC.

The chain is built from TRBV5-8 and TRBJ2-5; 9 bases are a match to TRBD2. V lost 0 bases and J lost 1; bases outside the gene matches: 4. The CDR3 loop spans 16 amino acids. Germline lookup yields CDR1 SGHTS and CDR2 YDEGEE. The CDR3 region is CASSLAMRGGQETQYF. The CDR3 DNA follows: TGTGCCAGCAGCTTGGCCATGCGGGGGGGCCAAGAGACCCAGTACTTC.

The V and J genes are TRBV11-2 and TRBJ1-6; D is uncertain. Germline V gives CDR1 SGHAT, CDR2 FQNNGV. The V end was cut by 1 base, the J end by 2 bases, with 12 bases between. This CDR3 region has 17 residues. In DNA, the CDR3 is TGTGCCAGCAGCTTAGGTTTCTATCAGACCTATAATTCACCCCTCCACTTT. Protein product: CASSLGFYQTYNSPLHF.

This chain uses TRBV5-1 with TRBJ1-6; TRBD1 might be the D (6 bases). The CDR3 spans 14 residues. Per the germline V gene, CDR1 is SGHRS and CDR2 is YFSETQ. V lost 5 bases, J lost 8 bases, and 14 bases lay in between. CDR3 sequence reads: CASSKDRRDSPLHF. The CDR3 DNA reads TGCGCCAGCAGTAAAGACAGGAGGGATTCACCCCTCCACTTT.

The chain uses TRBV28 and TRBJ1-3; D perhaps matches TRBD1 (5 bases). Germline V gives CDR1 MDHEN, CDR2 SYDVKM. The CDR3 covers 13 residues. Trimming took 6 bases from V and 4 from J, leaving 10 bases between them. The CDR3: CASSWGSGNTIYF. CDR3 coding DNA: TGTGCCAGCAGCTGGGGGTCGGGAAACACCATATATTTT.

V gene TRBV6-1 combines with J gene TRBJ1-1; D not resolved. Germline CDR1 MNHNS, CDR2 SASEGT. CDR3 size: 14 residues. Trimming pared 7 bases from V and 6 bases from J, leaving 18 bases between. In nucleotides, the CDR3 is TGTGCCAGCACAGTACCCGGGGTAAGGGCTGAAGCTTTCTTT. Its translation is CASTVPGVRAEAFF.

The rearrangement links TRBV18 to TRBJ1-2, with D possibly being TRBD1 (5 bases). The length of the CDR3 is 14 residues. Germline V CDR1 and CDR2: KGHSH, LQKENI. The V gene lost 6 bases and the J gene lost 3 bases, with 14 bases spanning the gap. The CDR3 DNA is TGTGCCAGCTCCCCAGGCGGGGACTACTATGGCTACACCTTC. It specifies CASSPGGDYYGYTF.